The rows below give T cell receptor beta chains drawn from one sample of a study of T cell responses to AZD1222 COVID-19 vaccine. The method was immunoSEQ multiplex PCR; TCRdb's version includes in-frame clones alone and lacks a portion of them. The repertoire includes about 150,000 clones, about nine tenths of them detected once, and 1.3% to 1.5% sits in the top ten. The starting material was peripheral blood, obtained on day 0 of AZD1222 vaccination. Receptor source: an adult in good health. The CDR3 runs from the conserved cysteine through the conserved F or W. A D gene is named only where the DNA matches it firmly. Expanded clones are given a class, and other clones once, few, many or no size at all.

CDR3 DNA	CDR3 protein	J gene	CDR3 length	V gene	clone size	D gene
TGTGCCAGCAGCCGGATCCTCCGCGAGCAGTTCTTC	CASSRILREQFF	TRBJ2-1	12	TRBV5-6	NA	NA
TGCGCCAGCAGCCAAGATCTAGACAACTACGAGCAGTACTTC	CASSQDLDNYEQYF	TRBJ2-7	14	TRBV4-3	NA	NA
TGCGCCAGCAGTGTTCCTAGCGGGGGGAGGACGAACACCGGGGAGCTGTTTTTT	CASSVPSGGRTNTGELFF	TRBJ2-2	18	TRBV10-2	NA	TRBD2
TGTGCCAGCAGTGACCCGCTTAGCGGGGCCCTCACAGATACGCAGTATTTT	CASSDPLSGALTDTQYF	TRBJ2-3	17	TRBV2	NA	TRBD2
TGTGCCAGCAGTTTATCGGGGAAGGTGGGCGAGCAGTACTTC	CASSLSGKVGEQYF	TRBJ2-7	14	TRBV27	NA	NA
TGTGCCAGCAGCCTATCGGGGGGCCTAGACCAGAGATACGAGCAGTACTTC	CASSLSGGLDQRYEQYF	TRBJ2-7	17	TRBV7-2	few	NA
TGTGCCAGCACAAGAACCGGGGGGGACGAGCAGTACTTC	CASTRTGGDEQYF	TRBJ2-7	13	TRBV6-5	NA	TRBD2
TGTGCCAGCAGTTTTCAGGGGGCGAGGAGCAATCAGCCCCAGCATTTT	CASSFQGARSNQPQHF	TRBJ1-5	16	TRBV27	NA	TRBD1
TGTGCCAGCAGCTTAGGACAGGGTGACACTGAAGCTTTCTTT	CASSLGQGDTEAFF	TRBJ1-1	14	TRBV13	NA	NA
TGCGCCAGCAGCCAAGATGCGGACAGCTACGAGCAGTACTTC	CASSQDADSYEQYF	TRBJ2-7	14	TRBV4-1	few	NA
TGTGCCAGCAGTGTGTATGGGGGGCGAAGTCTCGATACGCAGTATTTT	CASSVYGGRSLDTQYF	TRBJ2-3	16	TRBV2	NA	NA
TGCGCCAGCAGCTTGGAGCATAATGAGCAGTTCTTC	CASSLEHNEQFF	TRBJ2-1	12	TRBV5-1	NA	NA
TGTGCCAGCAGCTTAGGAATTTCAGGGGCGAAAGAAGCTTTCTTT	CASSLGISGAKEAFF	TRBJ1-1	15	TRBV7-2	NA	NA
TGTGCCAGCAGCCCCGTAGGGGCGGGCGAGCAGTACTTC	CASSPVGAGEQYF	TRBJ2-7	13	TRBV11-3	NA	NA
TGTGCCAGCAGCTTAGAGGGAGGAGGCACTGAAGCTTTCTTT	CASSLEGGGTEAFF	TRBJ1-1	14	TRBV7-8	once	NA
TGTGCCAGCAGCTTGGCCGCGGCTAGCGGGGGAACCCAAGAGACCCAGTACTTC	CASSLAAASGGTQETQYF	TRBJ2-5	18	TRBV5-4	few	TRBD2
TGTGCCAGCAGCGGTGATACCTCCGTGATGAAGCAGTACTTC	CASSGDTSVMKQYF	TRBJ2-7	14	TRBV13	NA	NA
TGTGCCAGCAGCCAGAGGACAGGGGTCTATGGCTACACCTTC	CASSQRTGVYGYTF	TRBJ1-2	14	TRBV4-2	NA	TRBD1
TGTGCCAGCAGTTCCCCGACTAGTGGCAACGAGCAGTACTTC	CASSSPTSGNEQYF	TRBJ2-7	14	TRBV27	NA	NA
TGTGCCAGCAGGACAGGGGGCGCGAACAATGAGCAGTTCTTC	CASRTGGANNEQFF	TRBJ2-1	14	TRBV6-6	NA	TRBD1
TGTGCCAGCAGCGGACAGGGGGCGCACGACGAGCAGTACTTC	CASSGQGAHDEQYF	TRBJ2-7	14	TRBV7-9	NA	TRBD1
TGTGCCAGCAGCGCGTCAGGGATGGGACAGCCCCAGCATTTT	CASSASGMGQPQHF	TRBJ1-5	14	TRBV7-2	NA	NA
TGTGCCATCAGTGAGGTCCGGGAGTATGGCTACACCTTC	CAISEVREYGYTF	TRBJ1-2	13	TRBV10-3	NA	NA
TGCGCCAGCAGCCAACAGGGGTGGGGCACTGAAGCTTTCTTT	CASSQQGWGTEAFF	TRBJ1-1	14	TRBV5-1	NA	TRBD1
TGTGCCAGCAGTTCAGGGACAGGGTCGGACACTGAAGCTTTCTTT	CASSSGTGSDTEAFF	TRBJ1-1	15	TRBV27	NA	TRBD1
TGTGCCAGCAGCTTCAACTCCGGACAGAGAGGATACGGCTACACCTTC	CASSFNSGQRGYGYTF	TRBJ1-2	16	TRBV5-5	NA	NA
TGTGCCAGCAGTTGGGACAGCAACTACGAGCAGTACTTC	CASSWDSNYEQYF	TRBJ2-7	13	TRBV12-3/TRBV12-4	NA	TRBD1
TGTGCCATCAGTGAGTGGAGTAGCGGGGGGGGAACCTACAATGAGCAGTTCTTC	CAISEWSSGGGTYNEQFF	TRBJ2-1	18	TRBV10-3	NA	TRBD2
TGTGCCTGGAGTACCCTCGGGGGAGGCACTGAAGCTTTCTTT	CAWSTLGGGTEAFF	TRBJ1-1	14	TRBV30	NA	NA
TGTGCCAGCAGTTTAATAGGGGGCGCGACAGATACGCAGTATTTT	CASSLIGGATDTQYF	TRBJ2-3	15	TRBV7-3	NA	TRBD1
TGTGCCAGCAGCCAAGAATGGGGCGACGCTTTCTTT	CASSQEWGDAFF	TRBJ1-1	12	TRBV3-1/TRBV3-2	NA	NA
TGTGCCAGCAGCGTAGGGGGACCCCTGAGCACAGATACGCAGTATTTT	CASSVGGPLSTDTQYF	TRBJ2-3	16	TRBV9	NA	NA
TGCGCCAGCCGGGAGGAGGGGACAGCCAATGAAAAACTGTTTTTT	CASREEGTANEKLFF	TRBJ1-4	15	TRBV5-1	NA	TRBD1
TGCGCCAGCAGCGTGGCCGGAGTTAAGGACACTGAAGCTTTCTTT	CASSVAGVKDTEAFF	TRBJ1-1	15	TRBV5-1	NA	NA
TGTGCCAGCGCCAGGGTCCTTTTAGCGGAAGAGACCCAGTACTTC	CASARVLLAEETQYF	TRBJ2-5	15	TRBV7-2	once	NA
TGTGCCAGCAGCGCGGATAACTATGGCTACACCTTC	CASSADNYGYTF	TRBJ1-2	12	TRBV7-3	NA	NA
TGTGCCAGTAGTCCCCGGGACACCTACACTGAAGCTTTCTTT	CASSPRDTYTEAFF	TRBJ1-1	14	TRBV6-2/TRBV6-3	NA	NA
TGTGCCAGCAGCCAAGACCCCGGCGGGGCATCCGGCAATGAGCAGTTCTTC	CASSQDPGGASGNEQFF	TRBJ2-1	17	TRBV4-2	NA	NA
TGTGCCAGCAGCCAACTGGGCCCCTACGAGCAGTACTTC	CASSQLGPYEQYF	TRBJ2-7	13	TRBV14	NA	NA
TGTGCCAGCAGCTCGGACCACAGGGTAGGAATGGCTTTCTTT	CASSSDHRVGMAFF	TRBJ1-1	14	TRBV7-6	NA	NA
TGCAGCGCAACAGGGGTGGACGCCAAAAACATTCAGTACTTC	CSATGVDAKNIQYF	TRBJ2-4	14	TRBV29-1	once	TRBD1
TGTGCCAGCAGCTTAACCCTGGGCTACGAGCAGTACTTC	CASSLTLGYEQYF	TRBJ2-7	13	TRBV7-9	few	NA
TGCGCCAGCAGCTTGGAAACAACCGCTATTGAAGCTTTCTTT	CASSLETTAIEAFF	TRBJ1-1	14	TRBV5-1	NA	NA
TGTGCCAGCAGTTCGGTGAACACTGAAGCTTTCTTT	CASSSVNTEAFF	TRBJ1-1	12	TRBV27	NA	NA
TGTGCCAGCGGATCTAGTGGGGGCCGTGGAAACACCATATATTTT	CASGSSGGRGNTIYF	TRBJ1-3	15	TRBV7-2	NA	NA
TGTGCCAGCAGTTGGGACAGGAGCTCCTACGAGCAGTACTTC	CASSWDRSSYEQYF	TRBJ2-7	14	TRBV6-5	NA	TRBD1
TGCAGTGCTATCAGGGAAACTGAAGCTTTCTTT	CSAIRETEAFF	TRBJ1-1	11	TRBV20-1	NA	NA
TGTGCCAGCAGCCCGCGACTAGCGGGGCACAATGAGCAGTTCTTC	CASSPRLAGHNEQFF	TRBJ2-1	15	TRBV7-3	NA	TRBD2
TGTGCCTGGATAAAGGGGAAAAACAGGTTCCCGAACACTGAAGCTTTCTTT	CAWIKGKNRFPNTEAFF	TRBJ1-1	17	TRBV30	NA	NA
TGTGCCAGCAGCCCCACCGCTAATCAGCCCCAGCATTTT	CASSPTANQPQHF	TRBJ1-5	13	TRBV6-5	NA	NA
TGCAGCGTTGATAAGGACGGACAGGGGAGTGACTACACCTTC	CSVDKDGQGSDYTF	TRBJ1-2	14	TRBV29-1	NA	TRBD1